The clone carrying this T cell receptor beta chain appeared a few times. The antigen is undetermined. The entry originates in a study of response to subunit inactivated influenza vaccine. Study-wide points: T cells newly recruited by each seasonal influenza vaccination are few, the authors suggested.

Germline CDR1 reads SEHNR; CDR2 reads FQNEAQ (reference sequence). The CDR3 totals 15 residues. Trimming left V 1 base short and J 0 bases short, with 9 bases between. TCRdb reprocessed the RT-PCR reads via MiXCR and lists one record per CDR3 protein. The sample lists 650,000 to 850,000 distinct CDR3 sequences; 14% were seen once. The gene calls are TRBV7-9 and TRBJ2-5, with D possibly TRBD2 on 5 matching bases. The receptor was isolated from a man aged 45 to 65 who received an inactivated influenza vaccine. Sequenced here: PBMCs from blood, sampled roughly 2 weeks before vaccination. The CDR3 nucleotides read TGTGCCAGCAGCTTAGTATCCGGGAACCAAGAGACCCAGTACTTC. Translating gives CASSLVSGNQETQYF. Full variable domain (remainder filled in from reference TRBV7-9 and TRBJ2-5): DTGVSQNPRHKITKRGQNVTFRCDPISEHNRLYWYRQTLGQGPEFLTYFQNEAQLEKSRLLSDRFSAERPKGSFSTLEIQRTEQGDSAMYLCASSLVSGNQETQYFGPGTRLLVL.